Following are 7 T cell receptor beta chains from one sample sequenced in a study of CD8 T cells in ankylosing spondylitis. TCRdb reanalysed the 5' RACE reads using MiXCR and keeps one entry per CDR3 protein. Of approximately 100,000 distinct CDR3 sequences listed, roughly 8.3% are singletons. Sequenced: blood, either unsorted or a sorted T cell fraction (not recorded which). These receptors originate from a male donor with ankylosing spondylitis or in good health (not recorded which).

Points on this clonotype: Being one base from a much bigger clone, this may be a read error. J is TRBJ1-1 and V is TRBV4-2; maybe TRBD1 (6 bases). Trimming cost V 4 bases and J 4 bases, with 10 bases left between them. The CDR3 sequence is 13 residues long. Germline V gene sequence: CDR1 LGHNA, CDR2 YNFKEQ. CDR3 sequence: CASSPGVSTEAFF. CDR3 in DNA: TGTGCCAGCAGCCCAGGGGTCAGCACTGAAGCTTTCTTT.

This clonotype was seen at least ten times. This chain links TRBV20-1 with TRBJ2-1; TRBD2 matches 11 bases. CDR3 length: 13 residues. V was pared by 3 bases and J by 6 bases, with 1 base of the junction left unmatched. CDR1 and CDR2 (germline): DFQATT, SNEGSKA (reference sequence). The CDR3 protein is CSARLAGGNEQFF. CDR3 bases: TGCAGTGCTAGGCTAGCGGGGGGCAATGAGCAGTTCTTC.

Ten or more counts support this clonotype. The CDR3: CASRRLAGAGDTQYF. The CDR3 coding sequence is TGTGCCAGCAGACGACTAGCGGGAGCCGGAGATACGCAGTATTTT. The V gene is TRBV27, the J gene TRBJ2-3; 12 bases align to TRBD2. J gave up 5 bases and V 6 bases, and 6 bases lay outside the gene matches. Per germline, CDR1 MNHEY and CDR2 SMNVEV (reference sequence). The CDR3 has 15 amino acids.

V is TRBV7-2 and J is TRBJ2-3; D is perhaps TRBD2 (5 bases). Germline V CDR1 and CDR2: SGHTA, FQGNSA. V lost 4 bases, J lost 1 base, and 9 bases lay in between. The length of the CDR3 is 14 residues. The CDR3 DNA follows: TGTGCCAGCAGCTCCCTCGGGGGCACAGATACGCAGTATTTT. This gives the protein CASSSLGGTDTQYF.

This clonotype came up many times. This rearrangement joins TRBV29-1 to TRBJ1-2; TRBD1 matches 8 bases. CDR1 is SQVTM and CDR2 is ANQGSEA in the germline V gene. V was clipped by 2 bases and J by 3 bases; unmatched bases: 5. This CDR3 spans 14 amino acids. CDR3 sequence (DNA): TGCAGCGTTGAAAATCGACAGGGGCACTATGGCTACACCTTC. This encodes CSVENRQGHYGYTF. Full variable domain (outside the CDR3, taken from reference TRBV29-1 and TRBJ1-2): SAVISQKPSRDICQRGTSLTIQCQVDSQVTMMFWYRQQPGQSLTLIATANQGSEATYESGFVIDKFPISRPNLTFSTLTVSNMSPEDSSIYLCSVENRQGHYGYTFGSGTRLTVV.

This clonotype has ten or more counts. The V gene is TRBV5-1, the J gene TRBJ2-7, with D uncertain. This CDR3 is 13 amino acids long. CDR1 and CDR2 (germline): SGHRS, YFSETQ. V lost 7 bases and J 0 bases, leaving 11 bases between the germline ends. CDR3 nucleotides: TGCGCCAGCGCCCTCAGGCGCTCCTACGAGCAGTACTTC. This gives the protein CASALRRSYEQYF.

This clonotype was picked up many times. V and J are TRBV10-1 and TRBJ1-2; D gene uncertain. V lost 4 bases and J lost 4, with 7 bases in between. Germline V gene lookup returns CDR1 WNHNN and CDR2 SYGVQD (reference sequence). The CDR3 contains 12 residues. The CDR3 DNA sequence: TGCGCCAGCAGTGGCCTAAGCTATGGCTACACCTTC. This translates into CASSGLSYGYTF.